This section outlines one T cell receptor (beta chain) sequence together with its context. What it binds is not known. This specimen comes from a study of cytomegalovirus exposure and HLA in healthy donors. Unrecorded immune exposure was likely among donors, who were nominally healthy when sampled. General study results and limits: The dataset shows that most TCR sequences were rare, while some public TCRs occurred in many donors. According to a later analysis, most TCR beta chains associated with CMV appeared HLA-restricted.

13 Jbeta primers and 60 Vbeta primers were used for the PCR. Only in-frame clones appear in the TCRdb table, and some are missing; sequencing was by immunoSEQ multiplex PCR. The data hold around 150,000 clones, with about 80% observed a single time. CDR1 and CDR2 (germline): SEHNR, FQNEAQ (reference sequence). The V end lost 1 base, the J end lost 2 bases, and 18 bases lay between the germline ends. The CDR3 is 18 residues long. Material: PBMCs. The J gene is TRBJ2-4, the V gene TRBV7-9; D gene unclear. The TCR was taken from a male donor in good health and CMV-seronegative. CDR3 loop: CASSLVGPAPISKNIQYF. The CDR3 bases are TGTGCCAGCAGCTTAGTGGGTCCAGCGCCTATCTCCAAAAACATTCAGTACTTC.